The next 16 T cell receptor beta chains were all read from a single sample in a study of cytomegalovirus exposure and HLA in healthy donors. In the PCR, 60 Vbeta and 13 Jbeta primers were used. Profiling relied on immunoSEQ multiplex PCR, and the TCRdb table lists in-frame clones only, not all of them. Altogether some 150,000 clones are present, roughly 79% being singletons, with the ten largest covering more than 1.1%. Material for sequencing was PBMCs. The receptors derive from a woman between 40 and 50 years old in good health and CMV-seronegative.

This clone occurred once. The rearrangement links TRBV19 to TRBJ1-1, with D possibly TRBD1 on 5 matching bases. The CDR3 is made up of 14 amino acids. The germline V gene has CDR1 LNHDA and CDR2 SQIVND (reference sequence). The V end lost 6 bases, the J end lost 0 bases, and 11 bases lay between the germline ends. DNA of the CDR3: TGTGCCAGTAGATCTGACAGACTGAACACTGAAGCTTTCTTT. This codes for CASRSDRLNTEAFF.

The chain links TRBV4-3 to TRBJ2-5, with 8 bases identical to TRBD2. Germline V gene sequence: CDR1 LGHNA, CDR2 YSLEER. Losses at the gene ends were 1 base for V and 0 bases for J; bases not matched to a gene: 1. This CDR3 comprises 15 residues. The CDR3 DNA sequence: TGCGCCAGCAGCCAAGGACTAGCGTACCAAGAGACCCAGTACTTC. Encoded protein: CASSQGLAYQETQYF.

The chain has TRBV6-6 and TRBJ2-1; 10 positions match TRBD2. The V gene end was trimmed by 6 bases and the J gene end by 4 bases; junction bases not matched to a gene: 6. In germline, CDR1 is MNHNY, CDR2 SVGAGI (reference sequence). This CDR3 has 15 amino acids. CDR3 amino acids: CASSRSGGQYNEQFF. In DNA form, the CDR3 reads TGTGCCAGCAGCCGTAGCGGGGGGCAATACAATGAGCAGTTCTTC.

The chain has TRBV6-4 and TRBJ1-4; 11 nucleotides match TRBD1. This CDR3 region has 17 residues. The germline CDR1 and CDR2 sequences are MRHNA and SNTAGT. V lost 6 bases to trimming and J lost 7 bases; unmatched junction nucleotides: 13. The CDR3 DNA sequence: TGTGCCAGCAGCCCGGGACAGGGGGACCCGGGCGCTGAAAAACTGTTTTTT. As protein: CASSPGQGDPGAEKLFF.

This clone was observed a single time. The V call is TRBV6-1, the J call TRBJ1-1, with 9 bases aligning to TRBD1. The CDR3 contains 15 residues. Germline V gives CDR1 MNHNS, CDR2 SASEGT. The V gene end was trimmed by 5 bases and the J gene end by 4 bases; junction bases not matched to a gene: 8. The CDR3 DNA sequence: TGTGCCAGCAGTCCCCGGGACAGGGTCCCCACTGAAGCTTTCTTT. This encodes CASSPRDRVPTEAFF.

This clone was detected a few times. For the CDR3, the DNA is TGTGCCAGCAGTGTAAAGGTATCCCTAACTACTGGCTACACCTTC. Translated: CASSVKVSLTTGYTF. The chain combines TRBV2 with TRBJ1-2; no clear D gene. Germline assignment: CDR1 SNHLY and CDR2 FYNNEI. This CDR3 contains 15 residues. The V gene lost 4 bases and the J gene lost 7 bases, with 19 bases spanning the gap.

The chain uses TRBV27 and TRBJ1-1, with D possibly TRBD1 on 6 matching bases. Between the trimmed V and J ends, which lost 6 bases and 6 bases, there was a span of 14 bases. This CDR3 spans 13 amino acids. Germline V gene data show CDR1 as MNHEY and CDR2 as SMNVEV (reference sequence). Here the CDR3 DNA reads TGTGCCAGCAGACTACAGGGCCTCGCTGAAGCTTTCTTT. This sequence encodes CASRLQGLAEAFF.

This clone was picked up a small number of times. This sequence joins TRBV6-5 and TRBJ2-3; 9 nucleotides match TRBD2. The junction had 9 bases not matched to a gene; V was cut back by 6 bases and J by 5 bases. This CDR3 region has 15 residues. The V gene's germline CDR1 is MNHEY and CDR2 SVGAGI. The CDR3 spells CASSHHQTSGDTQYF. The DNA for the CDR3 is TGTGCCAGCAGCCACCACCAGACTAGCGGAGATACGCAGTATTTT.

The chain is built from TRBV6-1 and TRBJ2-3; weak D call: TRBD1 (5 bases). Germline lookup yields CDR1 MNHNS and CDR2 SASEGT. The CDR3 runs 13 residues. The V and J ends lost 10 bases and 0 bases respectively, with 11 bases between them. In nucleotides, the CDR3 is TGTGCCACCGAGCAGGGAAGCACAGATACGCAGTATTTT. As protein: CATEQGSTDTQYF.

The J gene is TRBJ1-3, the V gene TRBV7-8; D gene uncertain. Trimming shortened V by 1 base and J by 0 bases, and 13 bases separated the two germline ends. CDR1 SGHVS and CDR2 FQNEAQ come from the germline V gene. This CDR3 spans 17 amino acids. CDR3 DNA: TGTGCCAGCAGCTTAGGTTATGTTGAGGGCTCTGGAAACACCATATATTTT. Amino acids: CASSLGYVEGSGNTIYF.

This chain links TRBV5-1 with TRBJ1-1; possible D gene TRBD1, 5 bases. This CDR3 contains 15 residues. Trimming removed 1 base from V and 6 bases from J, with 16 bases in between. Germline lookup yields CDR1 SGHRS and CDR2 YFSETQ. This CDR3 is CASSLYPGEFSEAFF. In DNA form, the CDR3 reads TGCGCCAGCAGCTTGTATCCGGGGGAATTTTCTGAAGCTTTCTTT.

This chain links TRBV19 with TRBJ2-7; D remains ambiguous. V lost 6 bases to trimming and J lost 0 bases, with 12 bases between them. The germline V gene has CDR1 LNHDA and CDR2 SQIVND (reference sequence). This CDR3 is built from 14 residues. For the CDR3, the DNA is TGTGCCAGTAGCACCGACTTTAGCTCCTACGAGCAGTACTTC. Amino acid sequence: CASSTDFSSYEQYF. Looking up the rest from reference TRBV19 and TRBJ2-7 gives the full variable domain: DGGITQSPKYLFRKEGQNVTLSCEQNLNHDAMYWYRQDPGQGLRLIYYSQIVNDFQKGDIAEGYSVSREKKESFPLTVTSAQKNPTAFYLCASSTDFSSYEQYFGPGTRLTVT.

There are a few counts of this clone. V and J are TRBV5-4 and TRBJ1-2, with TRBD1 identical over 11 bases. This CDR3 has 14 amino acids. Germline V gene data show CDR1 as SGHNT and CDR2 as YYREEE (reference sequence). The V gene end was trimmed by 4 bases and the J gene end by 7 bases; junction bases not matched to a gene: 6. CDR3 sequence reads: CASSATGTGGGYTF. In DNA form, the CDR3 reads TGTGCCAGCAGCGCCACCGGGACAGGGGGTGGCTACACCTTC.

This clone was seen a few times. The V and J genes are TRBV10-2 and TRBJ1-1, with D maybe TRBD1 (5 bases). V gave up 6 bases and J gave up 1 base, with 12 bases separating them. CDR3 size: 14 residues. CDR1 and CDR2 from the germline V gene are WSHSY and SAAADI. DNA for the CDR3: TGCGCCAGCAGGTCAGGGCAGCCGAACACTGAAGCTTTCTTT. This codes for CASRSGQPNTEAFF.

V and J are TRBV9 and TRBJ2-1; D is perhaps TRBD2 (6 bases). This CDR3 spans 16 amino acids. Deletions cut 1 base from V and 5 bases from J, with 16 bases between. The germline V gene encodes CDR1 SGDLS and CDR2 YYNGEE. The CDR3 region has the DNA TGTGCCAGCAGCGTAAGCCCCGTAGGAGGGGACAATGAGCAGTTCTTC. This gives the protein CASSVSPVGGDNEQFF. Filled out from reference TRBV9 and TRBJ2-1, the complete variable domain reads DSGVTQTPKHLITATGQRVTLRCSPRSGDLSVYWYQQSLDQGLQFLIQYYNGEERAKGNILERFSAQQFPDLHSELNLSSLELGDSALYFCASSVSPVGGDNEQFFGPGTRLTVL.

The chain has TRBV5-6 and TRBJ1-4; 7 nucleotides match TRBD1. V shed 4 bases, J shed 1 base, and the junction held 10 bases outside the gene matches. The CDR3 has 17 residues. Germline V gene lookup returns CDR1 SGHDT and CDR2 YYEEEE. In nucleotides, the CDR3 is TGTGCCAGCAGCCGCTCATTTCGACAGGGAACTAATGAAAAACTGTTTTTT. Its translation is CASSRSFRQGTNEKLFF.